This T cell receptor (beta chain) was recovered during a study of T cell repertoires in cytomegalovirus infection. About the study: Recently identified HLA-C-restricted and well-studied HLA-B-restricted CMV epitopes were used. It was the public TCR beta signatures that indicated both CMV infection and matching HLA type.

One entry per CDR3 protein, called by TCRdb with MiXCR from the reads. This sample yields about 350,000 distinct CDR3 sequences, of which roughly 34% are seen a single time; approximately 13% belongs to the top ten. Study-wide results and limits: Identification of carriers of CMV plus the relevant HLA was achieved through cumulative public TCR beta family frequency. HLA-C-restricted CMV clonotypes gave the most frequent clonotype in two of eight donors.

Regarding this clonotype: Its antigen is undetermined.

This CDR3 has 16 residues. Germline V gene data show CDR1 as MNHEY and CDR2 as SVGEGT. The junction had 7 bases not matched to a gene; V was cut back by 2 bases and J by 2 bases. The specimen comprised cultured PBMCs, sampled from culture after CMV antigen stimulation. The sequence derives from a human donor in good health (CMV status not recorded). Some clones in this sample may be carry-over from other donors' samples. The genes are TRBV6-2 or TRBV6-3 and TRBJ2-7, with 9 bases identical to TRBD2. The CDR3 here is CASSYGGGRGPYEQYF. The CDR3 bases are TGTGCCAGCAGTTACGGCGGCGGGAGGGGCCCCTACGAGCAGTACTTC.